The clone carrying this TCR beta chain was seen once. This entry comes from a study of shared clonotypes between healthy human individuals. CD45RO-negative CD8 cells positively selected for CCR7 made up the naive population, which excluded terminally differentiated effector memory CD45RA+ cells. Data came from immunoSEQ multiplex PCR; TCRdb stores just in-frame clones and leaves some out. The sample has more than 2 million clones; around 95% are singletons. The germline CDR1 and CDR2 sequences are MDHEN and SYDVKM. The CDR3 covers 16 residues. Trimming removed 5 bases at V and 2 bases at J, with 18 bases between.

The V call is TRBV28, the J call TRBJ2-5; TRBD1 might be the D (6 bases). Sequencing was performed on naive CD8+ T cells from PBMCs. The TCR originated in a man younger than 30 in good health. Some clones in this sample may be carry-over from other donors' samples. The CDR3 spells CASSVGVGDNQETQYF. The CDR3 DNA reads TGTGCCAGCAGTGTAGGGGTAGGGGACAATCAAGAGACCCAGTACTTC.